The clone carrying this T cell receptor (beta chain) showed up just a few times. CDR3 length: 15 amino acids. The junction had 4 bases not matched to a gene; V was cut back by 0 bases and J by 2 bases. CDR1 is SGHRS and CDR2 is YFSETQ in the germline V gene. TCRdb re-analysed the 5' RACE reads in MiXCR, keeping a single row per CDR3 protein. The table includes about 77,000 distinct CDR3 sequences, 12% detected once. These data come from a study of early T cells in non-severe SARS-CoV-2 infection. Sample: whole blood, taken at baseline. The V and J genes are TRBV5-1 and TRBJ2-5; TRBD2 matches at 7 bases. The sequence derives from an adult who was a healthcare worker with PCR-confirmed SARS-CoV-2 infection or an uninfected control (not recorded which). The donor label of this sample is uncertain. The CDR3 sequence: CASSLDSGPQETQYF. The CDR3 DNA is TGCGCCAGCAGCTTGGATAGCGGGCCACAAGAGACCCAGTACTTC. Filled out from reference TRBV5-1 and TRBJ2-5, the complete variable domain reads KAGVTQTPRYLIKTRGQQVTLSCSPISGHRSVSWYQQTPGQGLQFLFEYFSETQRNKGNFPGRFSGRQFSNSRSEMNVSTLELGDSALYLCASSLDSGPQETQYFGPGTRLLVL.